The 23 T cell receptor beta chains below come from one sample, sequenced in a study of T cell responses to AZD1222 COVID-19 vaccine. The assay was immunoSEQ multiplex PCR, and TCRdb's table has in-frame clones only and misses some. This sample has some 180,000 clones, with roughly nine tenths found just once. The input for sequencing was peripheral blood, taken 28 days after the second AZD1222 dose. Receptors were obtained from an adult who received the AZD1222 COVID-19 vaccine.

The chain links TRBV11-3 to TRBJ1-2; D might be TRBD1 (6 bases). Germline V gene sequence: CDR1 SGHNT, CDR2 YENEEA. The CDR3 covers 15 residues. Trimming removed 2 bases from V and 0 bases from J, with 10 bases in between. In DNA, the CDR3 is TGTGCCAGCAGCTTACAGGACAGAGCTAACTATGGCTACACCTTC. Translated: CASSLQDRANYGYTF.

This chain links TRBV15 with TRBJ1-5; a possible D gene is TRBD1 (5 bases). CDR1 is LNHNV and CDR2 is YYDKDF in the germline V gene (reference sequence). The CDR3 runs 15 residues. Trimming took off 0 bases at V and 6 bases at J, with 12 bases between the two ends. The CDR3 here is CATSRDNGAVQPQHF. As DNA, the CDR3 is TGTGCCACCAGCAGAGATAATGGGGCGGTTCAGCCCCAGCATTTT.

In its sample, this clone was seen a few times. The CDR3, as DNA: TGTGCCAGCAGTTTCCTTGGACAGGGGAGGGTAGATACGCAGTATTTT. The encoded protein is CASSFLGQGRVDTQYF. V is TRBV27 and J is TRBJ2-3; 9 positions agree with TRBD1. The trim removed 3 bases at V and 5 bases at J, leaving 9 bases unmatched. Germline assignment: CDR1 MNHEY and CDR2 SMNVEV (reference sequence). This CDR3 contains 16 residues.

This rearrangement joins TRBV5-1 to TRBJ1-2, with D uncertain. The V gene's germline CDR1 is SGHRS and CDR2 YFSETQ. The CDR3 is 14 amino acids. Deletions cut 0 bases from V and 4 bases from J, with 10 bases between. CDR3 residues: CASSLVTGTYGYTF. Here the CDR3 DNA reads TGCGCCAGCAGCTTGGTCACGGGTACCTATGGCTACACCTTC.

The rearrangement uses TRBV6-5 and TRBJ1-6; D perhaps matches TRBD1 (6 bases). The V gene's germline CDR1 is MNHEY and CDR2 SVGAGI. With 8 bases removed from V and 9 bases from J, the gap between germline ends came to 17 bases. This CDR3 contains 14 residues. The CDR3 bases are TGTGCCAGCCGCCCGGGACTGGGGGCTTCACCCCTCCACTTT. Translated, it gives CASRPGLGASPLHF.

This chain joins TRBV7-2 and TRBJ1-1; D gene unclear. Germline V gene data show CDR1 as SGHTA and CDR2 as FQGNSA. This CDR3 contains 15 residues. V lost 3 bases and J lost 0, with 11 bases in between. CDR3 sequence (DNA): TGTGCCAGCAGCTTTCTGTGGCCAATGAACACTGAAGCTTTCTTT. It yields the protein CASSFLWPMNTEAFF.

The V gene is TRBV19, the J gene TRBJ2-2; D call uncertain. V gave up 3 bases and J gave up 4 bases, with 6 bases separating them. The CDR3 runs 13 residues. Looked up from germline, CDR1 is LNHDA and CDR2 is SQIVND (reference sequence). CDR3 protein: CASSITITGELFF. The CDR3 DNA follows: TGTGCCAGTAGTATTACCATCACCGGGGAGCTGTTTTTT.

The V call is TRBV12-3 or TRBV12-4, the J call TRBJ2-7, with 10 nucleotides matching TRBD1. V shed 5 bases and J 4 bases; nucleotides not matched to a gene: 2. This CDR3 has 13 amino acids. This CDR3 reads CASSPGQGYEQYF. CDR3 DNA: TGTGCCAGCAGTCCGGGACAGGGGTACGAGCAGTACTTC.

This chain's CDR3 is CASSWGAGELFF. CDR3 nucleotides: TGCGCCAGCAGCTGGGGGGCCGGGGAGCTGTTTTTT. The rearrangement uses TRBV5-1 and TRBJ2-2; weak D call: TRBD2 (6 bases). The CDR3 runs to 12 residues. Germline V gives CDR1 SGHRS, CDR2 YFSETQ. Trimming took 3 bases from V and 6 from J, leaving 6 bases between them.

This chain links TRBV2 with TRBJ1-2; D unresolved. Germline loops: CDR1 SNHLY, CDR2 FYNNEI. V was trimmed by 7 bases and J by 8 bases, leaving 23 bases between them. The CDR3 totals 15 residues. The DNA of the CDR3 is TGTGCCAGCACTGACATCCCGGCGGCAGGACGGGGCTACACCTTC. Translating gives CASTDIPAAGRGYTF.

V is TRBV11-3 and J is TRBJ2-3; D may be TRBD1 (6 bases). V dropped 4 bases and J dropped 0 bases, with 26 bases sitting between them. The CDR3 runs 20 residues. Germline lookup yields CDR1 SGHNT and CDR2 YENEEA. In DNA, the CDR3 is TGTGCCAGCAGCTCCCTAGGGACATATCCACTAGACCTTAGCACAGATACGCAGTATTTT. This sequence encodes CASSSLGTYPLDLSTDTQYF.

The chain recombines TRBV5-6 with TRBJ2-5, with 12 positions matching TRBD2. The CDR3 has 19 amino acids. Germline V CDR1 and CDR2: SGHDT, YYEEEE. With 4 bases clipped from V and 0 bases from J, the junction kept 13 bases outside the gene matches. CDR3 nucleotide sequence: TGTGCCAGCAGCCCTGGCCTCTGGACTAGCGGGGCGTACCAAGAGACCCAGTACTTC. Its translation: CASSPGLWTSGAYQETQYF.

The genes are TRBV7-8 and TRBJ1-1; weak D call: TRBD1 (5 bases). This CDR3 contains 14 residues. Germline V lookup: CDR1 SGHVS, CDR2 FQNEAQ. V was cut by 1 base and J by 1 base, with 7 bases left in between. CDR3 DNA sequence: TGTGCCAGCAGCTTAGGGGACGGGAACACTGAAGCTTTCTTT. Protein product: CASSLGDGNTEAFF.

The V call is TRBV27, the J call TRBJ1-2, with D hard to call. The CDR3 consists of 13 residues. Germline CDR1 reads MNHEY; CDR2 reads SMNVEV (reference sequence). V was pared by 5 bases and J by 3 bases, with 10 bases between. Here the CDR3 DNA reads TGTGCCAGCAGTCTGGCCCGTCACTATGGCTACACCTTC. This sequence encodes CASSLARHYGYTF.

This rearrangement joins TRBV30 to TRBJ1-4; TRBD1 matches at 7 bases. This CDR3 is 14 amino acids long. V was pared by 3 bases and J by 0 bases, with 1 base of the junction left unmatched. Germline V gives CDR1 GTSNPN, CDR2 SVGIG (reference sequence). The chain's CDR3 is CAWSDRATNEKLFF. The CDR3 DNA follows: TGTGCCTGGAGCGACAGGGCAACTAATGAAAAACTGTTTTTT.

This chain connects TRBV6-5 to TRBJ2-3; D gene unclear. V lost 1 base and J 6 bases, leaving 5 bases between the germline ends. This CDR3 region has 12 residues. Per germline, CDR1 MNHEY and CDR2 SVGAGI. The CDR3 bases are TGTGCCAGCAGTTACTTTGGGGATACGCAGTATTTT. Protein product: CASSYFGDTQYF.

This clone was observed once. In DNA, the CDR3 is TGCGCCAGCAGTGAGTCCGGGACAGGGTACGCAGATACGCAGTATTTT. Translation gives CASSESGTGYADTQYF. The chain carries TRBV10-1 and TRBJ2-3; TRBD1 agrees at 9 bases. J lost 4 bases, V lost 0 bases, and 5 bases had no gene match. This CDR3 contains 16 residues. Germline V gives CDR1 WNHNN, CDR2 SYGVQD (reference sequence).

The J gene is TRBJ2-3, the V gene TRBV5-4; D may match TRBD1 or TRBD2 (7 bases each). V was clipped by 4 bases and J by 0 bases, with 21 bases between them. CDR1 SGHNT and CDR2 YYREEE come from the germline V gene (reference sequence). The CDR3 has 18 residues. In nucleotides, the CDR3 is TGTGCCAGCAGCCCCCTTTTGCAGGGGGGGACTAGCACAGATACGCAGTATTTT. Encoded protein: CASSPLLQGGTSTDTQYF. The whole variable domain, remainder taken from reference TRBV5-4 and TRBJ2-3, is ETGVTQSPTHLIKTRGQQVTLRCSSQSGHNTVSWYQQALGQGPQFIFQYYREEENGRGNFPPRFSGLQFPNYSSELNVNALELDDSALYLCASSPLLQGGTSTDTQYFGPGTRLTVL.

The genes are TRBV10-2 and TRBJ1-2; D remains unclear. The CDR3 loop spans 12 amino acids. Deletions cut 4 bases from V and 4 bases from J, with 7 bases between. CDR1 is WSHSY, CDR2 SAAADI, per germline. The chain's CDR3 is CASSGQSYGYTF. CDR3 in DNA: TGCGCCAGCAGTGGGCAGTCCTATGGCTACACCTTC.

The rearrangement links TRBV4-2 to TRBJ1-5; a weak D match, TRBD1 (6 bases). Germline CDR1 is LGHNA and CDR2 is YNFKEQ. Trimming cost V 0 bases and J 4 bases, with 16 bases left between them. The CDR3 runs to 17 residues. CDR3 sequence (DNA): TGTGCCAGCAGCCAAGATTTACTAGGGGGTGGGAATCAGCCCCAGCATTTT. It yields the protein CASSQDLLGGGNQPQHF.

V and J are TRBV7-8 and TRBJ1-4; D is possibly TRBD1 (5 bases). In germline, CDR1 is SGHVS, CDR2 FQNEAQ. The CDR3 is 15 residues long. The V end lost 6 bases, the J end lost 11 bases, and 22 bases lay between the germline ends. CDR3 amino acids: CASSSLGQGGEKLFF. The CDR3 nucleotides are TGTGCCAGCAGTTCTTTGGGCCAGGGTGGTGAGAAACTGTTTTTT.

The CDR3 DNA follows: TGTGCCAGTAGTATTGGGGGGGAGGAGACCCAGTACTTC. Translated: CASSIGGEETQYF. The chain employs TRBV19 and TRBJ2-5, with 7 nucleotides matching TRBD2. CDR1 and CDR2 (germline): LNHDA, SQIVND (reference sequence). The V segment lost 3 bases and the J segment 5 bases; nucleotides outside the gene matches: 3. The CDR3 has 13 amino acids.

The chain combines TRBV5-1 with TRBJ2-1; 15 nucleotides line up with TRBD2. There are 17 residues in the CDR3. Germline CDR1 is SGHRS and CDR2 is YFSETQ. The V gene end was trimmed by 4 bases and the J gene end by 6 bases; junction bases not matched to a gene: 8. CDR3 sequence: CASSRGLAGGIGNEQFF. The CDR3 region has the DNA TGCGCCAGCAGCCGGGGACTAGCGGGAGGAATAGGCAATGAGCAGTTCTTC.